These 7 T cell receptor beta chains originate from one sample sequenced in a study of shared clonotypes between healthy human individuals. The assay was immunoSEQ multiplex PCR, and TCRdb's table has in-frame clones only and misses some. The sample yields about 2.1 million clones, 93% seen once. CD45RO-negative, CCR7-positively selected cells formed the naive CD8 fraction, excluding terminally differentiated effector memory CD45RA+ cells. The sample taken for sequencing was naive CD8+ T cells from PBMCs. Source of these receptors: a young man in good health. Some clones in this sample may be carry-over from other donors' samples.

J is TRBJ1-2 and V is TRBV19; D possibly corresponds to TRBD1 (6 bases). Germline V CDR1 and CDR2: LNHDA, SQIVND (reference sequence). The V end was cut by 6 bases, the J end by 8 bases, with 19 bases between. The CDR3 has 14 amino acids. The CDR3 region has the DNA TGTGCCAGTAGCCCTCAGGGACAATTTTTAGGCTACACCTTC. This codes for CASSPQGQFLGYTF.

The CDR3 protein is CASAGASLLNTGELFF. The CDR3, as DNA: TGTGCCAGCGCAGGGGCCTCCCTACTGAACACCGGGGAGCTGTTTTTT. The chain employs TRBV27 and TRBJ2-2, with D perhaps TRBD1 (6 bases). V was cut by 8 bases and J by 1 base, with 17 bases left in between. CDR1 MNHEY and CDR2 SMNVEV come from the germline V gene (reference sequence). This CDR3 comprises 16 residues.

The chain joins TRBV6-6 to TRBJ2-7, with D possibly matching TRBD1 (5 bases). Germline V gene lookup returns CDR1 MNHNY and CDR2 SVGAGI (reference sequence). V was clipped by 8 bases and J by 3 bases, with 11 bases between them. There are 12 residues in the CDR3. The CDR3 protein is CASQSTDYEQYF. In nucleotides, the CDR3 is TGTGCCAGCCAATCGACAGACTACGAGCAGTACTTC.

This clone showed up just once. The sample contains more than one DNA sequence encoding this CDR3. The rearrangement joins TRBV5-4 to TRBJ2-7; TRBD2 agrees at 11 bases. CDR1 is SGHNT and CDR2 is YYREEE in the germline V gene (reference sequence). J was trimmed by 1 base and V by 3 bases; bases with no gene match: 3. This CDR3 is built from 15 residues. The CDR3 sequence: CASSSGLAGSYEQYF. Here the CDR3 DNA reads TGTGCCAGCAGCTCCGGACTAGCGGGTTCCTACGAGCAGTACTTC.

V gene TRBV6-5 combines with J gene TRBJ1-1, with 10 bases that match TRBD1. CDR3 length equals 14 residues. The trim removed 6 bases at V and 6 bases at J, leaving 7 bases unmatched. CDR1 and CDR2 (germline): MNHEY, SVGAGI. The CDR3 is CASRTGTGVAEAFF. In nucleotides, the CDR3 is TGTGCCAGCAGAACCGGGACAGGGGTAGCTGAAGCTTTCTTT.

This chain links TRBV5-6 with TRBJ2-7, with 14 bases fitting TRBD2. V shed 2 bases and J 7 bases; nucleotides not matched to a gene: 11. This CDR3 has 17 amino acids. Germline values: CDR1 SGHDT, CDR2 YYEEEE. CDR3 sequence: CASSLGLAGGDLGEQYF. CDR3 DNA sequence: TGTGCCAGCAGCTTAGGACTAGCGGGAGGAGACCTGGGGGAGCAGTACTTC.

Comment on this clone: The same CDR3 is also encoded by other DNA sequences in this sample. The chain recombines TRBV27 with TRBJ1-5; the D gene is possibly TRBD1 (5 bases). Germline values: CDR1 MNHEY, CDR2 SMNVEV (reference sequence). V shed 2 bases and J shed 5 bases, with 10 bases lying between them. The CDR3 spans 14 residues. The CDR3 here is CASSLVGADQPQHF. The CDR3 nucleotides read TGTGCCAGCAGTTTAGTCGGGGCCGATCAGCCCCAGCATTTT.